This TCR beta chain came from a study of blood T cell repertoires in COVID-19. About the research overall: Whether acute or convalescent, the COVID-19 samples came from the United States, Italy and Spain. From T cells, B-cell-depleted T cells, or PBMCs came the material, which was cDNA or gDNA.

In the original analysis: Reference gene primer amplification in the assay estimated nucleated cell counts. Sequenced by immunoSEQ multiplex PCR; TCRdb stores in-frame clones only, minus some. That table gives V, J and clone size, and the DNA gave D and trimming. Of tens of thousands of clones listed, over 80% are singletons. This CDR3 region has 13 residues. Germline V gene sequence: CDR1 MDHEN, CDR2 SYDVKM. V dropped 4 bases and J dropped 1 base, with 7 bases sitting between them. The genes are TRBV28 and TRBJ1-1, with unresolved D. Material: peripheral blood. The sequence was obtained from a man aged 60-69 years with active COVID-19. The CDR3 sequence: CASSWPPNTEAFF. CDR3 bases: TGTGCCAGCAGTTGGCCCCCGAACACTGAAGCTTTCTTT.